Sequencing of this T cell receptor (beta chain) was carried out in a study of T cells in Graves' hyperthyroidism and ophthalmopathy. Study results and limitations: The authors' 13 V-J model separated ophthalmopathy from stable hyperthyroidism.

RNA transcripts were the template for amplifying TCR beta CDR3 regions. The HTBI primer set served for first-round RT-PCR of the TCR CDR3. TCRdb re-derived calls from the multiplex PCR reads in MiXCR, one entry per CDR3 protein. The sample lists roughly 560,000 distinct CDR3 sequences; 14% to 15% were seen once. Germline values: CDR1 SQVTM, CDR2 ANQGSEA. J was trimmed by 2 bases and V by 4 bases; bases with no gene match: 16. CDR3 length: 17 residues. Not enrolled were patients with uncontrolled infection, other autoimmune disease, pregnancy or lactation. This clonotype was seen ten or more times. Its matching antigen is unknown.

The rearrangement links TRBV29-1 to TRBJ2-7; 8 positions agree with TRBD1. Source material: blood. This TCR derives from a woman aged 40 to 50 with Graves' ophthalmopathy. The CDR3 region is CSVVGGRQGSIAYEQYF. Written as DNA, the CDR3 is TGCAGCGTTGTCGGAGGGAGACAGGGGTCGATCGCCTACGAGCAGTACTTC.